Reported below is one TCR beta chain. The CDR3 is 15 amino acids. V was shortened by 1 base and J by 4 bases, with 11 bases between the two germline ends. Germline V lookup: CDR1 GTSNPN, CDR2 SVGIG (reference sequence). Repertoires were generated with immunoSEQ multiplex PCR, while TCRdb's copy carries only in-frame clones and drops some. Of under 200,000 clones listed, roughly 91% are singletons. This entry belongs to a study of blood T cell repertoires in COVID-19. This TCR was recovered from a man in his forties with active or convalescent COVID-19. This rearrangement joins TRBV30 to TRBJ1-6; D is possibly TRBD1 (6 bases). The source material was peripheral blood. Written as DNA, the CDR3 is TGTGCCTGGAGTGAGGGGGTTCAGTATAATTCACCCCTCCACTTT. Translated: CAWSEGVQYNSPLHF.